A selection of T cell receptor beta chains follows, all from one sample in a study of cytomegalovirus exposure and HLA in healthy donors. Sequencing was performed with immunoSEQ multiplex PCR; in TCRdb, only in-frame clones are kept and a portion is missing. The sample lists roughly 180,000 clones, roughly four fifths occurring once. Sample: PBMCs. These receptor sequences come from a female donor in good health and CMV-seronegative. Both conserved end residues are part of each CDR3.

j_call,v_call,cdr3_aa
TRBJ1-2,TRBV2,CASSDRGSYGYTF
TRBJ1-1,TRBV7-9,CASQMRWDTEAFF
TRBJ1-6,TRBV5-4,CASSLGRRPLHF
TRBJ2-7,TRBV28,CASRRDSLYEQYF
TRBJ2-1,TRBV7-2,CASSSRRSGGNDEQFF
TRBJ2-3,TRBV7-2,CASSPSRSQTDTQYF
TRBJ2-1,TRBV10-3,CAISLVNNEQFF
TRBJ2-5,TRBV5-8,CASSLDGLAPETQYF
TRBJ2-6,TRBV29-1,CSVAGQHSGANVLTF
TRBJ2-5,TRBV4-3,CASSQDLSLVETQYF
TRBJ1-1,TRBV15,CATRGAGNTEAFF
TRBJ2-3,TRBV27,CASSFLAEDTQYF
TRBJ1-5,TRBV20-1,CSAREVAQHF
TRBJ2-1,TRBV30,CAWKGYGTSVAWGNEQFF
TRBJ2-5,TRBV4-1,CASSQEYRRETQYF
TRBJ2-1,TRBV6-1,CASSMGTGFYNEQFF